These 13 T cell receptor beta chains were all obtained from the same sample, sequenced in a study of blood T cell repertoires in COVID-19. Profiled with immunoSEQ multiplex PCR; TCRdb holds only in-frame clones, not every one. This table holds a few hundred thousand clones, 75% to 85% found once. The sequencing input was PBMCs or T cells enriched from blood (not recorded which). These receptors were obtained from a woman between 35 and 50 years old with acute COVID-19.

CDR3 DNA: TGTGCCAGCAGCGAAACAGGGGACACTGAAGCTTTCTTT. Residues: CASSETGDTEAFF. This chain joins TRBV9 and TRBJ1-1; 7 nucleotides match TRBD1. Germline V gene data show CDR1 as SGDLS and CDR2 as YYNGEE. V gave up 3 bases and J gave up 3 bases; unmatched junction bases: 2. CDR3 length: 13 amino acids.

This sequence joins TRBV7-3 and TRBJ2-1; 8 nucleotides line up with TRBD2. Per the germline V gene, CDR1 is SGHTA and CDR2 is FQGTGA. The CDR3 is 16 residues long. V lost 2 bases, J lost 0 bases, and 3 bases stayed unmatched. The CDR3 loop reads CASSLGGRPSYNEQFF. The CDR3 DNA sequence: TGTGCCAGCAGCTTAGGCGGGAGGCCCTCCTACAATGAGCAGTTCTTC.

This sequence joins TRBV5-1 and TRBJ1-3; 7 nucleotides align to TRBD1. Germline CDR1 SGHRS, CDR2 YFSETQ. V lost 0 bases and J lost 3; bases outside the gene matches: 9. The CDR3 extends over 17 amino acids. The CDR3 sequence is CASSLAGLPGGGNTIYF. The CDR3 nucleotides are TGCGCCAGCAGCTTGGCCGGACTTCCAGGGGGTGGAAACACCATATATTTT.

V is TRBV7-2 and J is TRBJ1-4, with a weak D call TRBD1 (5 bases). The germline V gene has CDR1 SGHTA and CDR2 FQGNSA. V lost 5 bases, J lost 8 bases, and 21 bases lay in between. CDR3 length: 16 amino acids. The CDR3 loop reads CASSPPGGGSEEKLFF. The DNA of the CDR3 is TGTGCCAGCAGCCCCCCCGGGGGGGGATCAGAGGAAAAACTGTTTTTT.

V gene TRBV19 combines with J gene TRBJ1-5; possibly TRBD1 for D (5 bases). Germline CDR1 reads LNHDA; CDR2 reads SQIVND (reference sequence). This CDR3 has 16 residues. Trimming took off 6 bases at V and 2 bases at J, with 17 bases between the two ends. CDR3 DNA sequence: TGTGCCAGTAGGGCCCCGGGGGGTAGTGGCAATCAGCCCCAGCATTTT. It specifies CASRAPGGSGNQPQHF. Together with reference TRBV19 and TRBJ1-5, the CDR3 gives the full variable domain: DGGITQSPKYLFRKEGQNVTLSCEQNLNHDAMYWYRQDPGQGLRLIYYSQIVNDFQKGDIAEGYSVSREKKESFPLTVTSAQKNPTAFYLCASRAPGGSGNQPQHFGDGTRLSIL.

V and J are TRBV11-2 and TRBJ2-1; D perhaps matches TRBD2 (5 bases). V shed 5 bases and J shed 0 bases, with 14 bases lying between them. Germline lookup yields CDR1 SGHAT and CDR2 FQNNGV. The CDR3 extends over 16 amino acids. CDR3 bases: TGTGCCAGCAGCCGATTCGCGGGTAGCTCCTACAATGAGCAGTTCTTC. The encoded protein is CASSRFAGSSYNEQFF.

The chain employs TRBV25-1 and TRBJ1-4; TRBD1 matches at 7 bases. The germline V gene encodes CDR1 MGHDK and CDR2 SYGVNS. After removal of 3 bases from V and 8 bases from J, the junction contained 9 bases not matched to a gene. The length of the CDR3 is 15 residues. The DNA of the CDR3 is TGTGCCAGCAGTGAGGACAGGTCCAGTGGGGAAAAACTGTTTTTT. Protein: CASSEDRSSGEKLFF.

This chain links TRBV5-5 with TRBJ1-5; D gene uncertain. Germline values: CDR1 SGHKS, CDR2 YYEKEE (reference sequence). V lost 6 bases and J 4 bases, leaving 11 bases between the germline ends. The CDR3 sequence is 13 residues long. The CDR3 sequence is CASNLGRNQPQHF. The CDR3 DNA is TGTGCCAGCAACCTTGGGAGAAATCAGCCCCAGCATTTT.

The chain couples TRBV5-1 to TRBJ2-7, with 8 bases aligning to TRBD1. This CDR3 spans 15 amino acids. The ends lost 6 bases at V and 5 bases at J; junction bases unmatched: 13. Germline lookup yields CDR1 SGHRS and CDR2 YFSETQ. The CDR3 sequence: CASTPVQGVEHEQYF. CDR3 in DNA: TGCGCCAGCACACCGGTACAGGGGGTTGAGCACGAGCAGTACTTC. The whole variable domain, remainder taken from reference TRBV5-1 and TRBJ2-7, is KAGVTQTPRYLIKTRGQQVTLSCSPISGHRSVSWYQQTPGQGLQFLFEYFSETQRNKGNFPGRFSGRQFSNSRSEMNVSTLELGDSALYLCASTPVQGVEHEQYFGPGTRLTVT.

The gene calls are TRBV27 and TRBJ2-5; D is perhaps TRBD2 (6 bases). The CDR3 runs 15 residues. V was clipped by 3 bases and J by 1 base, with 12 bases between them. Germline CDR1 MNHEY, CDR2 SMNVEV (reference sequence). CDR3 DNA sequence: TGTGCCAGCAGTTTTGGCGGGGCAGGCCAAGAGACCCAGTACTTC. Its translation is CASSFGGAGQETQYF.

This chain links TRBV5-5 with TRBJ2-7, with 7 bases matching TRBD1. CDR1 is SGHKS and CDR2 is YYEKEE in the germline V gene (reference sequence). This CDR3 region has 14 residues. The V segment lost 7 bases and the J segment 2 bases; nucleotides outside the gene matches: 9. Written as DNA, the CDR3 is TGTGCCAGCGCAGGTGGGCAGGGGGCCTACGAGCAGTACTTC. Translating gives CASAGGQGAYEQYF.

The rearrangement uses TRBV19 and TRBJ1-2; D perhaps matches TRBD1 (6 bases). From germline, CDR1 is LNHDA and CDR2 SQIVND (reference sequence). CDR3 length equals 14 residues. Trimming pared 6 bases from V and 3 bases from J, leaving 14 bases between. The CDR3: CASRNRDKDYGYTF. The CDR3 DNA sequence: TGTGCCAGTAGGAACCGGGACAAAGACTATGGCTACACCTTC.

V and J are TRBV28 and TRBJ1-6; 8 nucleotides align to TRBD1. J lost 0 bases, V lost 6 bases, and 10 bases had no gene match. In germline, CDR1 is MDHEN, CDR2 SYDVKM. The CDR3 loop spans 18 amino acids. The CDR3 here is CASSINRGTGSYNSPLHF. Here the CDR3 DNA reads TGTGCCAGCAGCATAAACAGGGGGACGGGCTCCTATAATTCACCCCTCCACTTT. Combining the CDR3 with reference TRBV28 and TRBJ1-6 gives the whole variable domain DVKVTQSSRYLVKRTGEKVFLECVQDMDHENMFWYRQDPGLGLRLIYFSYDVKMKEKGDIPEGYSVSREKKERFSLILESASTNQTSMYLCASSINRGTGSYNSPLHFGNGTRLTVT.